The source of this TCR beta chain is a study of human thymus T cells. The study's findings and limits: Use of V and J genes seemed skewed within the thymic and blood repertoires.

Only in-frame clones appear in the TCRdb table, and some are missing; sequencing was by immunoSEQ multiplex PCR. Found here are roughly 60,000 clones, about 94% of them singletons; the top ten hold around 5.9%. As to this clone: Its antigen is unknown.

The people who donated were healthy Finnish babies having corrective surgery for congenital heart defects. During surgery, about 0.45-1 mL peripheral blood was drawn from four of eight donors. No fixed cell number was used; all available blood leukocytes supplied DNA. The CDR3 contains 18 residues. Sequencing was carried out using blood. The clonotype comes from a boy less than two years old with a congenital heart defect but otherwise immunologically healthy. V is TRBV1 and J is TRBJ2-4; whether TRBD1, the table's D call, matches the DNA was not checked. TRBV1 is a recognized pseudogene. CDR3: CTSGQTRVWSIAKNIQYF. As DNA, the CDR3 is TGCACCAGCGGACAGACTCGAGTTTGGAGTATAGCCAAAAACATTCAGTACTTC.